This T cell receptor beta chain was recovered during a study of CD8+ T cells in alopecia areata. The germline CDR1 and CDR2 sequences are MNHEY and SVGAGI. The CDR3 has 15 amino acids. The V gene lost 8 bases and the J gene lost 5 bases, with 22 bases spanning the gap. Extracted RNA was reverse transcribed into cDNA, the sequencing template. Produced via immunoSEQ multiplex PCR; TCRdb's table is partial and in-frame only. The table records approximately 180,000 clones, about 72% of them present only once. T lymphocytes (CD4+ and CD8+) were sorted from PBMCs. The rearrangement uses TRBV6-5 and TRBJ2-7; weak D call: TRBD1 (5 bases). Source: CD8+ T cells sorted from blood, taken at week 0. The receptor's source is a human donor with alopecia areata. CDR3 loop: CASSPPGKVFHEQYF. The DNA for the CDR3 is TGTGCCAGCTCTCCACCAGGGAAGGTATTCCACGAGCAGTACTTC.